This TCR beta chain appears in the sequencing data of a study of T-cell reconstitution after alpha-beta-depleted transplantation in children. Broader study findings: There were some patients whose high TCRbeta diversity at day 60 came from surviving recipient T cells and thymic progenitors. Reported findings indicate that, about two months after transplant, alpha-beta T cells came from several hundred expanded clones, which were derived from non-depleted graft cells. Newly generated T cells supplied most T-cell counts and diversity one year post-transplant.

This clonotype came up many times. Antigen: not known. Germline CDR1 MNHEY, CDR2 SMNVEV (reference sequence). The CDR3 is 15 amino acids. Trimming removed 8 bases at V and 0 bases at J, with 11 bases between. Unique molecular identifiers were incorporated when the TCRbeta library was constructed. TCRdb re-called the PCR reads with MiXCR, one entry per CDR3 protein. The data contain fewer than 450,000 distinct CDR3 sequences, about a sixth of them singletons. The clonotype comes from a male patient between 2 and 15 years old who had a stem cell transplant for acute lymphoblastic leukemia, so the T cells may come from the graft donor. Sequenced material: PBMCs, mostly from graft donor cells, taken 360 days after TCRalphabeta/CD19-depleted stem cell transplant. V is TRBV27 and J is TRBJ1-6; no clear D gene. Here the CDR3 DNA reads TGTGCCAGCGGCTGGTACAGCTCCTATAATTCACCCCTCCACTTT. Encoded protein: CASGWYSSYNSPLHF.